This entry features one T cell receptor beta chain sequence. These data come from a study of blood T cell repertoires in COVID-19. Study background: Whether acute or convalescent, the COVID-19 samples came from the United States, Italy and Spain. PBMCs, B-cell-depleted T cells, or T cells were the source of the cDNA or gDNA that made up the material.

The CDR3 runs to 12 residues. V lost 1 base and J 4 bases, leaving 4 bases between the germline ends. Original methodology: Reference gene primer amplification in the assay estimated nucleated cell counts. Only in-frame clones appear in the TCRdb table, and some are missing; sequencing was by immunoSEQ multiplex PCR. For V, J and clone size, that table is used; D and trimming come from the DNA. The profile shows 120,000 to 150,000 clones, 79% of them singletons. The source is a man in his sixties with acute or convalescent COVID-19. The sequencing sample was made of peripheral blood. The J gene is TRBJ2-5, the V gene TRBV12-3 or TRBV12-4; D is undetermined. CDR3 amino acids: CASSLVRETQYF. CDR3 DNA: TGTGCCAGCAGTTTAGTCAGAGAGACCCAGTACTTC.